The sequence of this T cell receptor beta chain was determined in a study of blood T cell repertoires in COVID-19. Study details: COVID-19 samples from acute and convalescent phases originated in the United States, Italy and Spain.

Participant ages covered about 18 to 89 years across 24 US areas. Participant-reported clinical history was the basis for cohort assignment. Germline V gene data show CDR1 as ENHRY and CDR2 as SYGVKD. J was trimmed by 3 bases and V by 3 bases; bases with no gene match: 3. CDR3 length equals 16 residues. Per the study methods: Reference gene primers were amplified, and this amplification served to estimate nucleated cell counts. Generated by immunoSEQ multiplex PCR, the TCRdb table keeps only in-frame clones and is missing some. V and J calls and clone size are those listed in that table; D and trimming were worked out from the DNA. Here the sample spans around 300,000 clones, under 90% being singletons.

The sample comprised PBMCs or T cells enriched from blood (not recorded which). This receptor was taken from an older woman who had recovered from COVID-19. The rearrangement uses TRBV10-3 and TRBJ2-7, with TRBD2 matching 15 bases. The CDR3 sequence: CAISDTGLAGGYEQYF. CDR3 in DNA: TGTGCCATCAGTGACACGGGACTAGCGGGAGGCTACGAGCAGTACTTC.